The present T cell receptor (beta chain) was sequenced within a study of blood T cell repertoires in COVID-19. The junction had 4 bases not matched to a gene; V was cut back by 1 base and J by 5 bases. CDR3 length: 15 residues. Germline CDR1 is SGHVS and CDR2 is FNYEAQ. Here immunoSEQ multiplex PCR was the method, and the copy in TCRdb shows in-frame clones only, minus some. The sample holds roughly 220,000 clones, 85% seen once. The sample comprised peripheral blood. The source of this sequence is a man aged 50 to 59 who had recovered from COVID-19. The chain carries TRBV7-6 and TRBJ1-4; 7 bases agree with TRBD1. The CDR3 is CASSLGTGINEKLFF. The CDR3 DNA reads as TGTGCCAGCAGCTTAGGGACAGGAATCAATGAAAAACTGTTTTTT.